This T cell receptor (beta chain) was found in a study of blood T cell repertoires in COVID-19 (dated by TCRdb to 2020 to 2021). Some background on the complete study: Samples from collaborators originated in the United States, Italy and Spain and spanned both the acute and convalescent phases of COVID-19. Deeply sampled blood TCRbeta repertoires from subjects exposed to, actively infected with, or recovered from COVID-19 were included in the dataset. Where HLA class I and class II types were available, the types were taken from metadata supplied by the sample provider, not from assay-based typing. A freely available public database, intended as a resource for researchers studying the immune response to SARS-CoV-2, is where the repertoires were released. The samples were drawn from the first 160 participants of the ongoing ImmuneRACE study and from 1,254 subjects provided by 6 global collaborators. The material from the prospective study consisted of cDNA or gDNA derived from T cells, B-cell-depleted T cells, or PBMCs. The sample metadata nearly always contained a de-identified subject ID, COVID-19 status, age in years and sex.

Beyond this particular receptor, the publication reports: Clinical and demographic metadata were provided uncurated, with the amount varying by source and participant.

TCRbeta CDR3 regions were amplified from genomic DNA by means of the immunoSEQ Assay, a bias-controlled multiplex PCR. As for the authors' bioinformatics: Within the assay, amplification of reference gene primers was used to estimate how many nucleated cells each sample contained. To quantify the absolute abundance of each unique TCRbeta CDR3 rearrangement, sequence reads were collapsed and filtered. For each sample, productive Simpson clonality was calculated as the square root of Simpson's diversity index across productive rearrangements. The immuneACCESS repertoire file appears here via TCRdb, limited to in-frame rearrangements. These files lack a portion of the clones; in checked studies, under half of the deficit traces to unresolved V genes, and the cause of the others is not known. From that table come the V and J calls and clone size; the DNA was used to work out D and trimming. Counted in this sample were 99,000 or so clones; roughly 90% of them appeared once. The biggest ten clones account for roughly 6% of the sample.

Whole blood was collected in K2EDTA tubes by collaborating institutions according to the institutions' own protocols. For TCRbeta analysis, collaborators shipped samples in one of three forms: frozen whole blood, isolated PBMCs, or DNA extracted from either of those sample types. As encoded in the germline V gene, CDR1 is SGHNT while CDR2 is YENEEA. The CDR3 sequence holds 14 residues, the cysteine and phenylalanine included. Only the CDR3 region is kept as DNA, spanning 42 bases read in frame from base 1. V was cut back by 5 bases and J by 3 bases, leaving a gap of 11 bases between them. This clone was observed once. No antigen is known for it. There are no base qualities to consult, and no much larger clone falls within one base.

The sample consisted of peripheral blood. The receptor's source is a human donor in a cohort sampled during active COVID-19. This sequence uses TRBV11-3 and TRBJ1-5, and possibly TRBD1, on 5 matching bases. At the DNA level, the sequence is TGTGCCAGCAGCCCAGGGTTGTTCAATCAGCCCCAGCATTTT. Translated, it reads CASSPGLFNQPQHF.